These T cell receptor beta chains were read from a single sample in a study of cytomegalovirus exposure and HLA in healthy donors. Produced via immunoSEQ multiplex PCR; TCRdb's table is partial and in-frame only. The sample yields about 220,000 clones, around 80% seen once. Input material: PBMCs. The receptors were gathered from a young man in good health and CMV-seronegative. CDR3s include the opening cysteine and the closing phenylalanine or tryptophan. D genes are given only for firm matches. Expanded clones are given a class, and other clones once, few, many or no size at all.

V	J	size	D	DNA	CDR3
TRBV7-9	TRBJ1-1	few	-	TGTGCCAGCAGCTTGGACATGAACACTGAAGCTTTCTTT	CASSLDMNTEAFF
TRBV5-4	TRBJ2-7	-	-	TGTGCCAGCAGCCCTAGACTAGACGGCGAGCAGTACTTC	CASSPRLDGEQYF
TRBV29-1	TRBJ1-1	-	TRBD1	TGCAGCGTTGACAGGGGGAATGCTGAAGCTTTCTTT	CSVDRGNAEAFF
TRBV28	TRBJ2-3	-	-	TGTGCCAGCAGTTCACCCACTGGGGGCTCTGCCGGAGATACGCAGTATTTT	CASSSPTGGSAGDTQYF
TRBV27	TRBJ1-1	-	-	TGTGCCAGCAGTTTACCGGGAAGGATCACTGAAGCTTTCTTT	CASSLPGRITEAFF
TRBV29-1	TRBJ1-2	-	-	TGCAGCGTTGAAGACAGTCAGTATGGCTACACCTTC	CSVEDSQYGYTF
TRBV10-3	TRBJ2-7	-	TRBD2	TGTGCCATCAGTGAGTCGGCCCGGTCTAGCGGGAAGAAGCAGTACTTC	CAISESARSSGKKQYF
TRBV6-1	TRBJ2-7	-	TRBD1	TGTGCCAGCAGTTTCGGACAGGGTCCGAACTACGAGCAGTACTTC	CASSFGQGPNYEQYF
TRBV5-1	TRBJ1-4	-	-	TGCGCCAGCAGCTTGGCGCGGACAGACGAAAAACTGTTTTTT	CASSLARTDEKLFF
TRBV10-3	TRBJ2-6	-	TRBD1	TGTGCCATCAGTGAGTCGGACAGGGCTTCCTCTGGGGCCAACGTCCTGACTTTC	CAISESDRASSGANVLTF
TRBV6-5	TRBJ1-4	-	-	TGTGCCAGCAGTCGAGGGATTGCAACTAATGAAAAACTGTTTTTT	CASSRGIATNEKLFF
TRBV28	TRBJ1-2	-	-	TGTGCCACTGTACAGGGTCCCTATGGCTACACCTTC	CATVQGPYGYTF
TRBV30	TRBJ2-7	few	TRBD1	TGTGCCCAAAGACAGGGCGGTGAGCAGTACTTC	CAQRQGGEQYF
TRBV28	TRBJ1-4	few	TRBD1	TGTGCCAGCAGTCCACGAAAGGACAGGGGGCGGTATGAAAAACTGTTTTTT	CASSPRKDRGRYEKLFF
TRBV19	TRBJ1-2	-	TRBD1	TGTGCCAGTAGCCCCGGACAGGGGTATTCCTATGGCTACACCTTC	CASSPGQGYSYGYTF
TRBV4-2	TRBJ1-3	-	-	TGTGCCAGCAGCCAAGTGGGCTTGTTCTCTGGAAACACCATATATTTT	CASSQVGLFSGNTIYF
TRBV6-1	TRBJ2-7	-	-	TGTGCCAGCAGCCAACCCCAGGTCGGAACCGAGCAGTACTTC	CASSQPQVGTEQYF
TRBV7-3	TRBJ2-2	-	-	TGTGCCAGCAGCCCCCGCGACGGGGAGCTGTTTTTT	CASSPRDGELFF
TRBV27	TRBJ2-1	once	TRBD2	TGTGCCAGCAGTGGCGGGACTAGCGGCTACAATGAGCAGTTCTTC	CASSGGTSGYNEQFF
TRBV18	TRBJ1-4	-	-	TGTGCCAGCTCACCACCTGGGCTGAATGAAAAACTGTTTTTT	CASSPPGLNEKLFF
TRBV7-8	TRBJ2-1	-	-	TGTGCCAGCAGCTTAGAGGGGGGGAGGAATGAGCAGTTCTTC	CASSLEGGRNEQFF
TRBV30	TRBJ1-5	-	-	TGTGCCTGGAGTCAGGGGAGCCCTATGATGCCCCAGCATTTT	CAWSQGSPMMPQHF
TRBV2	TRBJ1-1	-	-	TGTGCCACGAAGTTCGTACAGAACACTGAAGCTTTCTTT	CATKFVQNTEAFF
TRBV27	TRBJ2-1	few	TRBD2	TGTGCCAGCAGCCAGAGAGCGGGAGCGATCTCCTACAATGAGCAGTTCTTC	CASSQRAGAISYNEQFF
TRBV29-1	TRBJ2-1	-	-	TGCAGCGGGAGAGGACAGTATGGCTCCTACAATGAGCAGTTCTTC	CSGRGQYGSYNEQFF
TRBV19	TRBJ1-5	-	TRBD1	TGTGCCAGTAGTACCCAGGGGGCGCTTAGGCCCCAGCATTTT	CASSTQGALRPQHF
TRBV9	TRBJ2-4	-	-	TGTGCCAGCAGCGTAGATAGCGGTCCTACCGGGCGGTACTTC	CASSVDSGPTGRYF
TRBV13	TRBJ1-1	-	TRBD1	TGTGCCAGCAGCCCGGTGGGCCCCCAGGGGGGCGGGACTGAAGCTTTCTTT	CASSPVGPQGGGTEAFF
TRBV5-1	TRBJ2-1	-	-	TGCGCCAGCAGCTTGGGACTGGTGTCCTACAATGAGCAGTTCTTC	CASSLGLVSYNEQFF
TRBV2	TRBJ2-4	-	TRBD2	TGTGCCAGCAGTACCCCCGGACTAGCGGGAGAAGCCAAAAACATTCAGTACTTC	CASSTPGLAGEAKNIQYF
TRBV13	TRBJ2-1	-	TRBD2	TGTGCCAGCAGCCGATCTAGCGGGAGCAATGAGCAGTTCTTC	CASSRSSGSNEQFF
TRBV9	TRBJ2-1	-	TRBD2	TGTGCCAGCAGCGTAGCGGCTAGCGGGGGGACCGGGGAGCAGTTCTTC	CASSVAASGGTGEQFF
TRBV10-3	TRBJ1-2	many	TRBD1	TGTGCCATCAGGAATAACCCGGGACAGGGGAGCGGCTACACCTTC	CAIRNNPGQGSGYTF
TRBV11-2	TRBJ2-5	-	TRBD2	TGTGCCAGCAGCTTGGCGCTAGCGGGGGGCCAAGAGACCCAGTACTTC	CASSLALAGGQETQYF
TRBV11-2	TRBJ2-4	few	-	TGTGCCAGCACCCAAGTCAGGGATTCGCGCATTCAGTACTTC	CASTQVRDSRIQYF
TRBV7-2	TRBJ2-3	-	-	TGTGCCAGCAGCCTCGGGGGAGTCGTAGATACGCAGTATTTT	CASSLGGVVDTQYF
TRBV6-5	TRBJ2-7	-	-	TGTGCCAGCAGTCCCTGGACTGGGAAAGGCTACGAGCAGTACTTC	CASSPWTGKGYEQYF